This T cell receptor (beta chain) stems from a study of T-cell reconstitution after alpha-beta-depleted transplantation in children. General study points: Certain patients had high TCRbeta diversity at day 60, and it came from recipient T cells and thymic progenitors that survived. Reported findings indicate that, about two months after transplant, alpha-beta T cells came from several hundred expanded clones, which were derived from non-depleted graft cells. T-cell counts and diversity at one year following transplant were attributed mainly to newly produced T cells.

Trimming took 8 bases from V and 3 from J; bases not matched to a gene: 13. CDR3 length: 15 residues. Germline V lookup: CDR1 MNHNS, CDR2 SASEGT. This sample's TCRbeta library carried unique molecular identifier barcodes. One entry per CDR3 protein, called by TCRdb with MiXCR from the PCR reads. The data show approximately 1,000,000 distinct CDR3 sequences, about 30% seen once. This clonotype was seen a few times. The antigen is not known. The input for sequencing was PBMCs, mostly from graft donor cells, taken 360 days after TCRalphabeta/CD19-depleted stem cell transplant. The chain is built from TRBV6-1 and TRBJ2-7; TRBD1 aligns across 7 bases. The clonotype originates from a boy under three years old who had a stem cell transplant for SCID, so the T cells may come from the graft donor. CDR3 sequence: CASGPFRGGVYEQYF. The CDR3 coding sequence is TGTGCCAGCGGACCTTTTCGAGGGGGCGTCTACGAGCAGTACTTC.